These 8 T cell receptor beta chains were all obtained from the same sample, sequenced in a study of T cells in Graves' hyperthyroidism and ophthalmopathy. RNA transcripts served as the template for amplifying TCR beta CDR3 regions. A first-round RT-PCR of the TCR CDR3 used the HTBI primer set. TCRdb processed the multiplex PCR reads anew with MiXCR; each CDR3 protein has one entry. Of about 400,000 distinct CDR3 sequences listed, about 15% were seen once; the top ten hold around 14%. The material sequenced was blood. The receptors were gathered from a young woman with Graves' hyperthyroidism.

Comments on this clonotype: Being one base from a much bigger clone, this may be a read error. The chain recombines TRBV5-1 with TRBJ1-1, with D possibly TRBD1 on 6 matching bases. Germline CDR1 reads SGHRS; CDR2 reads YFSETQ. The CDR3 spans 14 residues. The CDR3 loop reads CASSPDRPNTEALF. For the CDR3, the DNA is TGCGCCAGCAGCCCCGACAGGCCGAACACTGAAGCTCTCTTT.

This clonotype was recorded many times. The rearrangement links TRBV11-2 to TRBJ2-4, with TRBD1 identical over 10 bases. Germline V gene lookup returns CDR1 SGHAT and CDR2 FQNNGV. The CDR3 length is 16 residues. After removal of 3 bases from V and 3 bases from J, the junction contained 5 bases not matched to a gene. The CDR3 here is CASSFWTGGDKNIQYF. The CDR3, as DNA: TGTGCCAGCAGCTTTTGGACAGGGGGGGACAAAAACATTCAGTACTTC.

The rearrangement links TRBV12-3 or TRBV12-4 to TRBJ2-4; TRBD2 is a possible D gene (6 bases). Trimming pared 6 bases from V and 2 bases from J, leaving 20 bases between. The CDR3 has 17 amino acids. The CDR3 DNA follows: TGTGCCAGCAGACCCTCACTGCAGGGAGGAACCAAAAACATTCAGTACTTC. Translated: CASRPSLQGGTKNIQYF.

This clonotype was observed many times. The rearrangement uses TRBV3-1 and TRBJ1-2; a weak D match, TRBD1 (5 bases). The CDR3 is 15 residues long. The ends were cut back, 0 bases at V and 7 bases at J, with 15 bases in the middle. Germline CDR1 and CDR2: LGHDT and YNNKEL (reference sequence). CDR3 in amino acids: CASSQEGRAQFGYTF. The CDR3 region has the DNA TGTGCCAGCAGCCAAGAAGGCAGGGCCCAGTTTGGCTACACCTTC.

The V gene is TRBV29-1, the J gene TRBJ1-2; no reliable D call. Deletions cut 4 bases from V and 8 bases from J, with 11 bases between. CDR3 length: 11 amino acids. Germline CDR1 SQVTM, CDR2 ANQGSEA. As DNA, the CDR3 is TGCAGCGTTGGCCATGTTCGAGGCTACACCTTC. It specifies CSVGHVRGYTF.

This clonotype was counted between two and nine times. The V gene is TRBV7-9, the J gene TRBJ1-2; TRBD1 might be the D (5 bases). The CDR3 runs 20 residues. The germline V gene encodes CDR1 SEHNR and CDR2 FQNEAQ (reference sequence). The ends were cut back, 7 bases at V and 8 bases at J, with 38 bases in the middle. The CDR3 bases are TGTGCCAGCAACCTCCAGCAGCTTAGGAGTCCTTCAGGGCCCCAAGCCGGCTACACCTTC. Its protein is CASNLQQLRSPSGPQAGYTF.

This clonotype was counted at least ten times. The V call is TRBV28, the J call TRBJ2-5; D may match TRBD1 or TRBD2 (5 bases each). Trimming shortened V by 5 bases and J by 1 base, and 8 bases separated the two germline ends. Germline CDR1 is MDHEN and CDR2 is SYDVKM. This CDR3 spans 13 amino acids. The CDR3 bases are TGTGCCAGCAGTCGGGACGGCCAAGAGACCCAGTACTTC. Translation gives CASSRDGQETQYF.

This clonotype was recorded once. One end of the junction does not line up with germline, which may come from a read error. In DNA, the CDR3 is TGTGCCGGCAGTGTAGAGGGCCATCAGCCCCAGCATTTT. Residues: CAGSVEGHQPQHF. V usage is TRBV2 and J usage is TRBJ1-5; no clear D gene. The CDR3 totals 13 residues. CDR1 SNHLY and CDR2 FYNNEI come from the germline V gene.